Presented here are 22 T cell receptor beta chains from one specimen sequenced in a study of T cell repertoires in cytomegalovirus infection. Their cognate antigens are unknown. MiXCR, run by TCRdb on the reads, gives a single entry per CDR3 protein. This table has 800,000 to 950,000 distinct CDR3 sequences, less than 35% appearing once. The specimen was cultured CD8+ T cells from PBMCs, collected from culture after CMV antigen stimulation. The receptors were sampled from a human donor in good health (CMV status not recorded). Some clones in this sample may be carry-over from other donors' samples.

Concerning this clonotype itself: A clone one base away is much larger, so this may be a read error. V and J are TRBV7-6 and TRBJ2-1, with TRBD2 matching over 9 bases. The CDR3 extends over 17 amino acids. The trim removed 2 bases at V and 6 bases at J, leaving 11 bases unmatched. The germline CDR1 and CDR2 sequences are SGHVS and FNYEAQ. The DNA for the CDR3 is TGTGCCAGCAGCTTAAGTAGCGGGGGTTTCAGCGGCAATGAGCAGTTCTTC. Protein: CASSLSSGGFSGNEQFF.

The DNA of the CDR3 is TGTGCCAGCAGCGAACTAACAGGGGGCTTTAGGAACACTGAAGCTTTCTTT. This sequence encodes CASSELTGGFRNTEAFF. The V gene is TRBV6-1, the J gene TRBJ1-1, with TRBD1 identical over 9 bases. The V segment lost 6 bases and the J segment 1 base; nucleotides outside the gene matches: 12. Per the germline V gene, CDR1 is MNHNS and CDR2 is SASEGT. The CDR3 totals 17 residues.

This clonotype was observed at least ten times. V and J are TRBV9 and TRBJ2-1; D unresolved. The ends were cut back, 3 bases at V and 3 bases at J, with 4 bases in the middle. In germline, CDR1 is SGDLS, CDR2 YYNGEE. CDR3 length equals 12 residues. The CDR3 spells CASSASYNEQFF. The CDR3 nucleotides are TGTGCCAGCAGCGCCAGCTACAATGAGCAGTTCTTC.

The chain uses TRBV6-6 and TRBJ1-2; D perhaps matches TRBD1 (6 bases). This CDR3 is 17 amino acids long. CDR1 MNHNY and CDR2 SVGAGI come from the germline V gene (reference sequence). Between the trimmed V and J ends, which lost 0 bases and 6 bases, there was a span of 20 bases. This CDR3 is CASSYSIGGTSLDGYTF. The CDR3 DNA is TGTGCCAGCAGTTACTCGATTGGCGGGACATCTTTGGATGGCTACACCTTC.

The chain combines TRBV6-8 with TRBJ2-1; tentatively, D is TRBD2 (7 bases). Germline V CDR1 and CDR2: MNHGY, SAAAGT. CDR3 size: 14 residues. The V and J ends lost 2 bases and 8 bases respectively, with 13 bases between them. The CDR3 protein is CASSYEGGGDEQFF. The CDR3 bases are TGTGCCAGCAGTTACGAGGGGGGGGGGGATGAGCAGTTCTTC.

The rearrangement uses TRBV7-9 and TRBJ1-2, with TRBD1 identical over 8 bases. Germline V CDR1 and CDR2: SEHNR, FQNEAQ (reference sequence). J gave up 0 bases and V 6 bases, and 15 bases lay outside the gene matches. The CDR3 loop spans 18 amino acids. The CDR3 DNA sequence: TGTGCCAGCAGACATCTGGGGGACAGGAACCCAGCTAACTATGGCTACACCTTC. Translation gives CASRHLGDRNPANYGYTF.

V usage is TRBV4-1 and J usage is TRBJ2-3; TRBD1 agrees at 10 bases. The germline CDR1 and CDR2 sequences are MGHRA and YSYEKL. V was pared by 2 bases and J by 6 bases, with 11 bases of the junction left unmatched. This CDR3 contains 17 residues. CDR3 sequence (DNA): TGCGCCAGCAGCCAAACTAGTCCGGGACAGGGGAAGGATACGCAGTATTTT. It encodes CASSQTSPGQGKDTQYF.

This clonotype was observed a handful of times. This rearrangement joins TRBV27 to TRBJ2-5, with 9 bases lining up with TRBD1. The germline CDR1 and CDR2 sequences are MNHEY and SMNVEV (reference sequence). V shed 5 bases, J shed 2 bases, and the junction held 12 bases outside the gene matches. CDR3 length: 17 residues. The CDR3, as DNA: TGTGCCAGCAGTCTGATCTTTGGGACAGGGATACAAGAGACCCAGTACTTC. Protein sequence: CASSLIFGTGIQETQYF.

The chain couples TRBV29-1 to TRBJ2-2; D gene uncertain. V gave up 7 bases and J gave up 2 bases, with 8 bases separating them. This CDR3 has 12 residues. Germline V lookup: CDR1 SQVTM, CDR2 ANQGSEA. DNA for the CDR3: TGCAGCGCCAATGCTAACACCGGGGAGCTGTTTTTT. As protein: CSANANTGELFF.

A few counts support this clonotype. The chain combines TRBV6-1 with TRBJ1-4; D remains unclear. Germline V gene lookup returns CDR1 MNHNS and CDR2 SASEGT. V lost 2 bases and J 3 bases, leaving 16 bases between the germline ends. The CDR3 is 17 residues long. The CDR3 region is CASSEFIPGAANEKLFF. As DNA, the CDR3 is TGTGCCAGCAGTGAATTTATCCCGGGAGCAGCTAATGAAAAACTGTTTTTT.

This clonotype came up many times. The chain couples TRBV7-6 to TRBJ2-5, with 8 bases that match TRBD2. V dropped 3 bases and J dropped 1; count of bases not matched to a gene: 7. The CDR3 length is 16 residues. Per germline, CDR1 SGHVS and CDR2 FNYEAQ. The CDR3 region has the DNA TGTGCCAGCAGCTTGGGCCAGCGGGGGCTCCAAGAGACCCAGTACTTC. It yields the protein CASSLGQRGLQETQYF.

The rearrangement joins TRBV19 to TRBJ1-1; D may be TRBD1 (5 bases). CDR3 length: 14 amino acids. Trimming shortened V by 2 bases and J by 3 bases, and 10 bases separated the two germline ends. From germline, CDR1 is LNHDA and CDR2 SQIVND (reference sequence). The CDR3 loop reads CASSIPDIYTEAFF. CDR3 nucleotides: TGTGCCAGTAGTATACCGGACATATACACTGAAGCTTTCTTT.

This clonotype was observed a few times. V gene TRBV6-5 combines with J gene TRBJ2-3, with no clear D. V lost 2 bases and J 3 bases, leaving 12 bases between the germline ends. CDR3 length equals 15 residues. Germline V CDR1 and CDR2: MNHEY, SVGAGI. The CDR3 spells CASSYRWGATDTQYF. As DNA, the CDR3 is TGTGCCAGCAGTTACAGGTGGGGTGCGACAGATACGCAGTATTTT.

A word on this clonotype: At one end, the junction sequence differs from germline, possibly due to a read error. The V and J genes are TRBV2 and TRBJ1-5, with D perhaps TRBD1 (6 bases). This CDR3 has 13 amino acids. CDR1 is SNHLY and CDR2 is FYNNEI in the germline V gene. CDR3 in amino acids: CANSEQGDQPQHF. CDR3 DNA: TGTGCCAACAGTGAACAGGGTGATCAGCCCCAGCATTTT.

The V call is TRBV15, the J call TRBJ1-6; D might be TRBD1 (5 bases). Germline V gene data show CDR1 as LNHNV and CDR2 as YYDKDF (reference sequence). The CDR3 covers 17 residues. Deletions cut 0 bases from V and 8 bases from J, with 17 bases between. CDR3 DNA sequence: TGTGCCACCAGCAGAGATTTGGGAGGGGACTTTGATTCACCCCTCCACTTT. This encodes CATSRDLGGDFDSPLHF.

This chain uses TRBV7-6 with TRBJ1-5; D is possibly TRBD1 (6 bases). Trimming removed 5 bases from V and 7 bases from J, with 15 bases in between. This CDR3 is 14 amino acids long. Germline values: CDR1 SGHVS, CDR2 FNYEAQ. The DNA of the CDR3 is TGTGCCAGCAGCCCCTCGGGGGGCTGGCAGCCCCAGCATTTT. This gives the protein CASSPSGGWQPQHF.

This clonotype was detected only a few times. A junction end diverges from the germline sequence, so it may reflect a read error. This chain connects TRBV6-2 or TRBV6-3 to TRBJ1-1; TRBD1 might be the D (6 bases). From germline, CDR1 is MNHEY and CDR2 SVGEGT. The length of the CDR3 is 14 residues. The CDR3 DNA follows: TGTGCCAGCAGTACAGGGAGATGGAACACTGAAGCTTTTTTT. Translation: CASSTGRWNTEAFF.

This clonotype has more than one count but fewer than ten. The rearrangement joins TRBV11-3 to TRBJ2-1; 10 bases align to TRBD1. The CDR3 extends over 16 amino acids. V shed 5 bases and J 8 bases; nucleotides not matched to a gene: 12. Germline lookup yields CDR1 SGHNT and CDR2 YENEEA. In DNA, the CDR3 is TGTGCCAGCAGCACGGAGCCGGGACAGGGGATCGATGAGCAGTTCTTC. Amino acids: CASSTEPGQGIDEQFF.

V and J are TRBV7-2 and TRBJ2-3; TRBD2 might be the D (6 bases). Trimming took 3 bases from V and 2 from J, leaving 24 bases between them. This CDR3 contains 19 residues. Germline CDR1 SGHTA, CDR2 FQGNSA. This CDR3 reads CASSFLLARDLEYTDTQYF. The CDR3 DNA sequence: TGTGCCAGCAGCTTCCTCCTAGCGCGGGACCTCGAGTACACAGATACGCAGTATTTT.

This clonotype was detected ten times or more. V gene TRBV7-2 combines with J gene TRBJ1-4, with no clear D. Germline assignment: CDR1 SGHTA and CDR2 FQGNSA. V was cut by 8 bases and J by 8 bases, with 9 bases left in between. CDR3 size: 11 residues. The DNA of the CDR3 is TGTGCCAGCCCTAGCGGGGAAAAACTGTTTTTT. Translated: CASPSGEKLFF.

Worth noting for this clonotype: A much larger clone lies a single base off, so this may be a read error. V usage is TRBV7-9 and J usage is TRBJ2-3; no clear D gene. There are 17 residues in the CDR3. Trimming pared 1 base from V and 1 base from J, leaving 15 bases between. Germline-derived CDR1 and CDR2 are SEHNR and FQNEAQ (reference sequence). The CDR3 DNA is TGTGCCAGCAGCTTAGTGCGTGCAGGCTGGGGCACAGATACGCAGTATTTT. Translation gives CASSLVRAGWGTDTQYF.

The chain combines TRBV12-3 or TRBV12-4 with TRBJ2-1; 9 nucleotides agree with TRBD2. Losses at the gene ends were 5 bases for V and 4 bases for J; bases not matched to a gene: 6. This CDR3 comprises 15 residues. In nucleotides, the CDR3 is TGTGCCAGCAGTGCCCCGGCGGGGGGGTACAATGAGCAGTTCTTC. Translating it yields CASSAPAGGYNEQFF.